This is a list of T cell receptor beta chains from one sample in a study of shared clonotypes between healthy human individuals. Produced via immunoSEQ multiplex PCR; TCRdb's table is partial and in-frame only. The sample holds around 2.1 million clones, approximately 96% seen once. Sequencing was performed on naive CD4+ T cells sorted from blood. These receptors were collected from a man between 18 and 29 years old in good health. Both conserved end residues are part of each CDR3. A D gene is named only where the DNA matches it firmly. Not all rows give a size; the values are once, few, many and, for expanded clones, a class.

13 TRBJ1-2 TRBV27 . . CASSFSGPGGYTF TGTGCCAGCAGTTTTTCTGGACCTGGTGGCTACACCTTC
15 TRBJ1-1 TRBV5-1 . . CASSLTGYLNTEAFF TGCGCCAGCAGCTTGACGGGTTACTTGAACACTGAAGCTTTCTTT
18 TRBJ2-2 TRBV15 . . CATSRDSGGLKLTGELFF TGTGCCACCAGCAGAGATAGTGGGGGCCTTAAATTGACCGGGGAGCTGTTTTTT
15 TRBJ2-7 TRBV7-3 TRBD1 once CASSQGGTGTYEQYF TGTGCCAGCAGCCAGGGCGGGACAGGGACCTACGAGCAGTACTTC
14 TRBJ1-1 TRBV5-1 . . CASRAGSGNTEAFF TGCGCCAGCAGGGCGGGGTCAGGGAACACTGAAGCTTTCTTT
15 TRBJ1-2 TRBV2 . once CASSETGYGDYGYTF TGTGCCAGCAGCGAGACAGGTTATGGGGACTATGGCTACACCTTC
16 TRBJ2-3 TRBV5-4 . . CASSSQFGGSTDTQYF TGTGCCAGCAGCTCCCAGTTCGGGGGCAGCACAGATACGCAGTATTTT
18 TRBJ1-2 TRBV18 TRBD1 . CASSRTKDLGGGNYGYTF TGTGCCAGCTCACGCACCAAGGACCTAGGGGGCGGAAACTATGGCTACACCTTC
14 TRBJ1-1 TRBV28 . . CASSVGGAGTEAFF TGTGCCAGCAGTGTGGGGGGGGCAGGGACTGAAGCTTTCTTT
16 TRBJ2-3 TRBV28 TRBD1 . CASSLWRGQFTDTQYF TGTGCCAGCAGTTTATGGAGGGGGCAATTCACAGATACGCAGTATTTT
16 TRBJ2-1 TRBV4-1 TRBD2 . CASSQEALAGGNEQFF TGCGCCAGCAGCCAAGAGGCACTAGCGGGGGGTAATGAGCAGTTCTTC
16 TRBJ1-2 TRBV6-6 . . CASSYSLRGSHYGYTF TGTGCCAGCAGTTACTCCCTTAGGGGCAGCCACTATGGCTACACCTTC
13 TRBJ2-1 TRBV10-1 . . CASSPGPTGEQFF TGCGCCAGCAGCCCGGGACCGACTGGGGAGCAGTTCTTC
15 TRBJ1-2 TRBV6-1 TRBD1 . CASSVQAGTGGGYTF TGTGCCAGCAGTGTTCAAGCGGGGACAGGGGGCGGCTACACCTTC